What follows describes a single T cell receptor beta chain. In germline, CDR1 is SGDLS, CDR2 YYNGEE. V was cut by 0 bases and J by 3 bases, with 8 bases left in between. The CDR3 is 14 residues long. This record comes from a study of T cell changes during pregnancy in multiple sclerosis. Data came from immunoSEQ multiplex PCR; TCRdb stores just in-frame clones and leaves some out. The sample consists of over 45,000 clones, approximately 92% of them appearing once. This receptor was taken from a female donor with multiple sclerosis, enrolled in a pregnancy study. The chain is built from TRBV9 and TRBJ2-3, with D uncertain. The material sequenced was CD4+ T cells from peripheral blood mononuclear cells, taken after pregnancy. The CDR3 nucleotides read TGTGCCAGCAGCGTAGGTTCTCTTACAGATACGCAGTATTTT. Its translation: CASSVGSLTDTQYF.